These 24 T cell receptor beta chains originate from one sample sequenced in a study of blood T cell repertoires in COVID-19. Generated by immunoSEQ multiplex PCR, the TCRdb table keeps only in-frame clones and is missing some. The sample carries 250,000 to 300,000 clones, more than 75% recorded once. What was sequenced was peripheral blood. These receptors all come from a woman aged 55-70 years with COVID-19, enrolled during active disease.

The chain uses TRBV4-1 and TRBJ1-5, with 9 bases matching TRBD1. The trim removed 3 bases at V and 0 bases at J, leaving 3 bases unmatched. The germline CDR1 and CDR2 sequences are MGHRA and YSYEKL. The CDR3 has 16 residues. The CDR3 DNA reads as TGCGCCAGCAGCCACCGGGACAGGGATAGCAATCAGCCCCAGCATTTT. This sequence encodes CASSHRDRDSNQPQHF.

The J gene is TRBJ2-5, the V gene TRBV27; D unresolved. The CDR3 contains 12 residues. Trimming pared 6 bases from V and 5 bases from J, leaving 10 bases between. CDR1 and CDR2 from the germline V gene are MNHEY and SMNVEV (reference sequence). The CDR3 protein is CASSRNRETQYF. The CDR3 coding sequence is TGTGCCAGCAGCCGCAACCGGGAGACCCAGTACTTC.

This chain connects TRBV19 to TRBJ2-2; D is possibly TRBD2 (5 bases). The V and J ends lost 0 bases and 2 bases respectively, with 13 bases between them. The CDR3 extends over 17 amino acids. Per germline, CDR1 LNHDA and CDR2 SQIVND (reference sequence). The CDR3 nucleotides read TGTGCCAGTAGTATAGATCCAAACGGGGTAAACACCGGGGAGCTGTTTTTT. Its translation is CASSIDPNGVNTGELFF. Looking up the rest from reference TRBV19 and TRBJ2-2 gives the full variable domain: DGGITQSPKYLFRKEGQNVTLSCEQNLNHDAMYWYRQDPGQGLRLIYYSQIVNDFQKGDIAEGYSVSREKKESFPLTVTSAQKNPTAFYLCASSIDPNGVNTGELFFGEGSRLTVL.

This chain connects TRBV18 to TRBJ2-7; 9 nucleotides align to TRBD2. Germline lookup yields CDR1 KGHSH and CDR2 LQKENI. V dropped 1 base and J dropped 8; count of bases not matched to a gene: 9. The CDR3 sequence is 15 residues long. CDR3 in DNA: TGTGCCAGCTCACCACTACCGGGACTAGCCGAGAAGCAGTACTTC. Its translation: CASSPLPGLAEKQYF.

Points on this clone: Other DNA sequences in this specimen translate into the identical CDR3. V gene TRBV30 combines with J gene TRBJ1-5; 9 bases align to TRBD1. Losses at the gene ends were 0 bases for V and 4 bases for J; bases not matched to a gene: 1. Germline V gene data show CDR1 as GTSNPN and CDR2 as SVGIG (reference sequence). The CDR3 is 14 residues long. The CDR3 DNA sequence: TGTGCCTGGAGTGTCGGGACAGGGAATCAGCCCCAGCATTTT. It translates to CAWSVGTGNQPQHF. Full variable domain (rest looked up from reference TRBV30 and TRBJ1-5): SQTIHQWPATLVQPVGSPLSLECTVEGTSNPNLYWYRQAAGRGLQLLFYSVGIGQISSEVPQNLSASRPQDRQFILSSKKLLLSDSGFYLCAWSVGTGNQPQHFGDGTRLSIL.

In DNA, the CDR3 is TGTGCCAGCAGTTTGGTAGCGGCTAGCTCCTACAATGAGCAGTTCTTC. It translates to CASSLVAASSYNEQFF. The chain employs TRBV27 and TRBJ2-1, with a tentative D call TRBD2 (6 bases). CDR3 length equals 16 residues. The ends were cut back, 3 bases at V and 0 bases at J, with 12 bases in the middle. Germline V gene data show CDR1 as MNHEY and CDR2 as SMNVEV (reference sequence).

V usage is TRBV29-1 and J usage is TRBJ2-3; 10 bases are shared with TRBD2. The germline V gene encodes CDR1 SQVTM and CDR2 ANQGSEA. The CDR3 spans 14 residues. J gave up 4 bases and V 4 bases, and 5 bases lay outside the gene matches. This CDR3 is CSVVVAGGPDTQYF. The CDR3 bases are TGCAGCGTTGTGGTAGCGGGAGGTCCAGATACGCAGTATTTT.

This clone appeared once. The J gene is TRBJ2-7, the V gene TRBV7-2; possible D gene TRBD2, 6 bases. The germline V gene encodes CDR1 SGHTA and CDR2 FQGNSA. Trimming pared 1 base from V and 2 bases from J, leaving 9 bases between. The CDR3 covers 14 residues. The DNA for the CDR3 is TGTGCCAGCAGCTTAGTAAGCGGGCCCTACGAGCAGTACTTC. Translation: CASSLVSGPYEQYF.

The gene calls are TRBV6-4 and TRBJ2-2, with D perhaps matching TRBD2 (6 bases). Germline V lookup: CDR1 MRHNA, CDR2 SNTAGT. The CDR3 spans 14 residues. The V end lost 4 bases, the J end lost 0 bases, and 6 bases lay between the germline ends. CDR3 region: CASSASANTGELFF. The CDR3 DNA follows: TGTGCCAGCAGTGCTAGCGCGAACACCGGGGAGCTGTTTTTT.

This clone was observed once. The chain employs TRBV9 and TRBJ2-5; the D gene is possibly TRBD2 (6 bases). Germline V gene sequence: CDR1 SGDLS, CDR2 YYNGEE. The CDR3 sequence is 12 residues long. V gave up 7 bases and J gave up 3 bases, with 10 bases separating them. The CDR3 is CASGREKETQYF. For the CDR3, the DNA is TGTGCCAGCGGACGGGAGAAAGAGACCCAGTACTTC.

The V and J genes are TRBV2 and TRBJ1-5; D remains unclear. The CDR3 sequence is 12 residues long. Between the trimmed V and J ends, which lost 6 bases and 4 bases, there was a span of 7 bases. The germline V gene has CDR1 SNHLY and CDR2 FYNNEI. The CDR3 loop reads CASRRGNQPQHF. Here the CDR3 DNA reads TGTGCCAGCAGGCGGGGTAATCAGCCCCAGCATTTT.

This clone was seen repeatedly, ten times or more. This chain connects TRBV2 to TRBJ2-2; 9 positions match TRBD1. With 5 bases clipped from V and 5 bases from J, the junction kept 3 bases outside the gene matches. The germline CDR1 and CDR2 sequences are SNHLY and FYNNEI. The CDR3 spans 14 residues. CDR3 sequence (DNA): TGTGCCAGCAGTAAGGACAGGGGAACCGGGGAGCTGTTTTTT. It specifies CASSKDRGTGELFF.

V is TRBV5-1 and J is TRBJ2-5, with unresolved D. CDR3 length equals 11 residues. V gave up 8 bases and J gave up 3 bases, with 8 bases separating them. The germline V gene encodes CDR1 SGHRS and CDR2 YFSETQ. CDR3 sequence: CASSVEETQYF. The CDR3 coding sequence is TGCGCCAGTTCCGTTGAAGAGACCCAGTACTTC.

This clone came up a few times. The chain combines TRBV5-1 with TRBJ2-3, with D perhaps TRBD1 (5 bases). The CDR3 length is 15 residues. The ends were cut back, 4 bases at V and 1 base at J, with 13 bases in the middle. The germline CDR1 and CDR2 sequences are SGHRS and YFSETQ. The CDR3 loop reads CASSLTQGGTDTQYF. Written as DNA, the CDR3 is TGCGCCAGCAGCCTGACCCAGGGCGGCACAGATACGCAGTATTTT. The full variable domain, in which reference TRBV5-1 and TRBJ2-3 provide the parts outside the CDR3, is KAGVTQTPRYLIKTRGQQVTLSCSPISGHRSVSWYQQTPGQGLQFLFEYFSETQRNKGNFPGRFSGRQFSNSRSEMNVSTLELGDSALYLCASSLTQGGTDTQYFGPGTRLTVL.

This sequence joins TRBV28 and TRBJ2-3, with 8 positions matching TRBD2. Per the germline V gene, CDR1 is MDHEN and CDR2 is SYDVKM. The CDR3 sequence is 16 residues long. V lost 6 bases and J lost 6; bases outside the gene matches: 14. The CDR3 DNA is TGTGCCAGCAGCCACGAGCGGGAGAGCCCTATGGATACGCAGTATTTT. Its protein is CASSHERESPMDTQYF.

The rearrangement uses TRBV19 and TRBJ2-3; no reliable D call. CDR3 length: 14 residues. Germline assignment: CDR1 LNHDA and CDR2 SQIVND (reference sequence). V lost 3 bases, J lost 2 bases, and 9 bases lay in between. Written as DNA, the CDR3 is TGTGCCAGTAGTATCCGGCAGGCCACAGATACGCAGTATTTT. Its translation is CASSIRQATDTQYF.

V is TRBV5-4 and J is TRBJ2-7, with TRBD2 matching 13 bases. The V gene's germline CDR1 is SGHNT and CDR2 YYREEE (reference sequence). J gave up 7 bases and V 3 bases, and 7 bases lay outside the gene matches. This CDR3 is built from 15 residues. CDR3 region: CASSYGLAGVREQYF. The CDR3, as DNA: TGTGCCAGCAGCTACGGACTAGCGGGAGTACGGGAGCAGTACTTC.

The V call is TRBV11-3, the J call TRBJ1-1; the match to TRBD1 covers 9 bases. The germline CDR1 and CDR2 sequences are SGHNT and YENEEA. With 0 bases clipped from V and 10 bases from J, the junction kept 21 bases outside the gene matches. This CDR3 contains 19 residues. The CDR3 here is CASSLDVDRDRVRSSRAFF. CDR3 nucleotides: TGTGCCAGCAGCTTAGATGTAGATAGGGACAGGGTACGATCCTCGAGAGCTTTCTTT.

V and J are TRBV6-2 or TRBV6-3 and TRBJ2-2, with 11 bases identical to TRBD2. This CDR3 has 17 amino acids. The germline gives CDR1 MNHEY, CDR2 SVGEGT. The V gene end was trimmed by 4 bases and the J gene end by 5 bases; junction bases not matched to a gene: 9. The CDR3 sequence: CASSSSGTSGATGELFF. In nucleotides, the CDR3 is TGTGCCAGCAGTTCATCCGGGACTAGCGGAGCTACCGGGGAGCTGTTTTTT.

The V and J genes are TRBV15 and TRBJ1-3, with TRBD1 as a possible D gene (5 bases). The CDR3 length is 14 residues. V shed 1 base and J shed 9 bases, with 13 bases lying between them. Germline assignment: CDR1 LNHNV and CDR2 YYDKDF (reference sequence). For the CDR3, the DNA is TGTGCCACCAGCAGAGCCGGGCTCGGGGGCACCATATATTTT. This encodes CATSRAGLGGTIYF.

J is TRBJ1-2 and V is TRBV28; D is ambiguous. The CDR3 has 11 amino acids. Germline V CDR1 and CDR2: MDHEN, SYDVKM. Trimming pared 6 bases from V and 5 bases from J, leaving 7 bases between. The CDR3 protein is CASSLFYGYTF. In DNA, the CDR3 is TGTGCCAGCAGCCTGTTTTATGGCTACACCTTC.

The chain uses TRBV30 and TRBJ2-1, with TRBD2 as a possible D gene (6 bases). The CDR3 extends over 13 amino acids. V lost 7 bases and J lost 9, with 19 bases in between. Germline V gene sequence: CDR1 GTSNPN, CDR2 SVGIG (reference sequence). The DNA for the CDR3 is TGTGCCTTGGTATTAGCGGCAAAGGGTGAGCAGTTCTTC. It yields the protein CALVLAAKGEQFF.

CDR3 in DNA: TGTGCCAGCAGCTTACAGGGGCACAATCAGCCCCAGCATTTT. Translating it yields CASSLQGHNQPQHF. The chain links TRBV7-2 to TRBJ1-5; weak D call: TRBD1 (6 bases). The germline V gene has CDR1 SGHTA and CDR2 FQGNSA. The CDR3 is 14 residues long. Trimming took 2 bases from V and 3 from J, leaving 8 bases between them.

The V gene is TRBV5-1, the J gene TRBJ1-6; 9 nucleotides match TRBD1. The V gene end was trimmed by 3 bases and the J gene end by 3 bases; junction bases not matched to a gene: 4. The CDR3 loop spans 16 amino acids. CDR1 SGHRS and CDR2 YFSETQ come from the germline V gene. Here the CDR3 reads CASSYRDRDYNSPLHF. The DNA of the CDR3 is TGCGCCAGCAGCTACAGGGACAGGGACTATAATTCACCCCTCCACTTT.